The rows below give T cell receptor beta chains drawn from one sample of a study of cytomegalovirus exposure and HLA in healthy donors. Clones were read by immunoSEQ multiplex PCR, and TCRdb kept only the in-frame ones, dropping some. This table has about 130,000 clones, approximately 80% appearing once. Sequences were obtained from PBMCs. All receptors come from a man between 25 and 39 years old in good health and CMV-seronegative. The CDR3 runs from the conserved cysteine through the conserved F or W. Each record gives: D gene, V gene, clone size, J gene, CDR3 protein, CDR3 DNA. The D gene is left open where the match is weak. Rows give clone size only sometimes, using once, few, many, or a class for an expanded clone.

d_call: -
v_call: TRBV19
clone_size: -
j_call: TRBJ1-1
cdr3_aa: CASRTPVAPEAFF
cdr3_nt: TGTGCCAGTAGAACACCAGTGGCCCCTGAAGCTTTCTTT

d_call: -
v_call: TRBV5-5
clone_size: -
j_call: TRBJ1-1
cdr3_aa: CASSLLVGTEAFF
cdr3_nt: TGTGCCAGCAGCTTGCTAGTAGGCACTGAAGCTTTCTTT

d_call: TRBD2
v_call: TRBV5-6
clone_size: -
j_call: TRBJ2-1
cdr3_aa: CASSQFSGTSRYNEQFF
cdr3_nt: TGTGCCAGCAGCCAGTTTTCGGGGACTAGCAGATACAATGAGCAGTTCTTC

d_call: TRBD2
v_call: TRBV10-3
clone_size: once
j_call: TRBJ2-5
cdr3_aa: CAISESRREGPETQYF
cdr3_nt: TGTGCCATCAGTGAGTCGAGACGGGAGGGCCCGGAGACCCAGTACTTC

d_call: -
v_call: TRBV6-1
clone_size: -
j_call: TRBJ1-1
cdr3_aa: CASSATVNTEAFF
cdr3_nt: TGTGCCAGCAGCGCGACTGTGAACACTGAAGCTTTCTTT

d_call: -
v_call: TRBV6-1
clone_size: -
j_call: TRBJ1-6
cdr3_aa: CASASSRLINSPLHF
cdr3_nt: TGTGCCAGCGCGTCCTCGAGGCTGATCAATTCACCCCTCCACTTT

d_call: TRBD2
v_call: TRBV4-3
clone_size: -
j_call: TRBJ2-7
cdr3_aa: CASSQGASGRLYEQYF
cdr3_nt: TGCGCCAGCAGCCAAGGGGCTAGCGGGAGATTGTACGAGCAGTACTTC

d_call: -
v_call: TRBV18
clone_size: -
j_call: TRBJ1-2
cdr3_aa: CASSPVAGYGYTF
cdr3_nt: TGTGCCAGCTCACCAGTGGCAGGGTATGGCTACACCTTC

d_call: -
v_call: TRBV25-1
clone_size: -
j_call: TRBJ2-4
cdr3_aa: CASSGQNKNIQYF
cdr3_nt: TGTGCCAGCAGCGGACAAAACAAAAACATTCAGTACTTC

d_call: -
v_call: TRBV7-9
clone_size: -
j_call: TRBJ2-7
cdr3_aa: CASSPGSLSSYEQYF
cdr3_nt: TGTGCCAGCAGCCCCGGGTCGCTGAGCTCCTACGAGCAGTACTTC

d_call: -
v_call: TRBV27
clone_size: -
j_call: TRBJ2-7
cdr3_aa: CASRATYGTYASYEQYF
cdr3_nt: TGTGCCAGCAGAGCGACCTACGGGACATACGCTTCCTACGAGCAGTACTTC

d_call: -
v_call: TRBV28
clone_size: -
j_call: TRBJ1-2
cdr3_aa: CASSSGKGLNYGYTF
cdr3_nt: TGTGCCAGCAGTTCAGGGAAGGGGCTTAACTATGGCTACACCTTC

d_call: TRBD1
v_call: TRBV28
clone_size: once
j_call: TRBJ2-7
cdr3_aa: CASSFLGTGPSYEQYF
cdr3_nt: TGTGCCAGCAGTTTCTTGGGGACAGGTCCTTCCTACGAGCAGTACTTC

d_call: -
v_call: TRBV7-2
clone_size: -
j_call: TRBJ2-2
cdr3_aa: CASSQGLRNTGELFF
cdr3_nt: TGTGCCAGCAGTCAGGGATTGCGGAACACCGGGGAGCTGTTTTTT

d_call: TRBD2
v_call: TRBV6-5
clone_size: -
j_call: TRBJ2-5
cdr3_aa: CASSYGGGGPGYF
cdr3_nt: TGTGCCAGCAGTTACGGCGGGGGGGGGCCGGGGTACTTC

d_call: TRBD1
v_call: TRBV4-2
clone_size: -
j_call: TRBJ2-1
cdr3_aa: CASSRNRGYEQFF
cdr3_nt: TGTGCCAGCAGCCGGAACAGGGGGTATGAGCAGTTCTTC

d_call: TRBD1
v_call: TRBV7-9
clone_size: -
j_call: TRBJ1-1
cdr3_aa: CASSLIGGSAEAFF
cdr3_nt: TGTGCCAGCAGCTTAATAGGGGGCAGTGCTGAAGCTTTCTTT

d_call: -
v_call: TRBV5-8
clone_size: -
j_call: TRBJ1-5
cdr3_aa: CASSLSSGVVYSNQPQHF
cdr3_nt: TGTGCCAGCAGCTTGAGCTCGGGGGTGGTGTATAGCAATCAGCCCCAGCATTTT

d_call: -
v_call: TRBV29-1
clone_size: -
j_call: TRBJ2-3
cdr3_aa: CSVPLVGEWADTQYF
cdr3_nt: TGCAGCGTCCCCCTTGTGGGAGAATGGGCAGATACGCAGTATTTT

d_call: -
v_call: TRBV27
clone_size: -
j_call: TRBJ2-1
cdr3_aa: CASSLSRNEQFF
cdr3_nt: TGTGCCAGCAGTTTATCTAGAAATGAGCAGTTCTTC

d_call: -
v_call: TRBV6-5
clone_size: -
j_call: TRBJ2-3
cdr3_aa: CASSYSGLHTQYF
cdr3_nt: TGTGCCAGCAGTTACTCGGGGCTTCATACGCAGTATTTT

d_call: TRBD2
v_call: TRBV5-1
clone_size: -
j_call: TRBJ2-3
cdr3_aa: CASSPRAGGPSDTQYF
cdr3_nt: TGCGCCAGCAGCCCTAGAGCGGGAGGGCCGTCAGATACGCAGTATTTT

d_call: -
v_call: TRBV7-6
clone_size: -
j_call: TRBJ2-5
cdr3_aa: CASSPAEAGGTAQYF
cdr3_nt: TGTGCCAGCAGCCCCGCGGAAGCGGGCGGGACGGCCCAGTACTTC

d_call: TRBD2
v_call: TRBV30
clone_size: -
j_call: TRBJ2-7
cdr3_aa: CAWSVFPVGTRPYEQYF
cdr3_nt: TGTGCCTGGAGTGTCTTCCCGGTAGGGACTAGGCCCTACGAGCAGTACTTC

d_call: -
v_call: TRBV30
clone_size: -
j_call: TRBJ1-5
cdr3_aa: CAWSERTGINQPQHF
cdr3_nt: TGTGCCTGGAGTGAGCGAACAGGGATCAATCAGCCCCAGCATTTT

d_call: -
v_call: TRBV7-9
clone_size: -
j_call: TRBJ1-1
cdr3_aa: CSSSLGQSEAFF
cdr3_nt: TGTTCCAGCAGCTTAGGGCAGTCTGAAGCTTTCTTT

d_call: -
v_call: TRBV18
clone_size: once
j_call: TRBJ2-7
cdr3_aa: CASSPPSTYSYEQYF
cdr3_nt: TGTGCCAGCTCACCACCATCGACTTACTCCTACGAGCAGTACTTC

d_call: -
v_call: TRBV25-1
clone_size: -
j_call: TRBJ2-7
cdr3_aa: CASSQYGPGEQYF
cdr3_nt: TGTGCCAGCAGTCAGTACGGTCCGGGGGAGCAGTACTTC

d_call: TRBD2
v_call: TRBV6-1
clone_size: few
j_call: TRBJ2-7
cdr3_aa: CASSETSGNANDEQYF
cdr3_nt: TGTGCCAGCAGTGAGACTAGCGGCAATGCTAACGACGAGCAGTACTTC

d_call: TRBD2
v_call: TRBV29-1
clone_size: -
j_call: TRBJ2-7
cdr3_aa: CSVDNGPSGTSRDEQYF
cdr3_nt: TGCAGCGTTGATAACGGGCCTAGCGGGACTTCTAGGGACGAGCAGTACTTC

d_call: TRBD1
v_call: TRBV18
clone_size: -
j_call: TRBJ1-2
cdr3_aa: CASSADGTDHYGYTF
cdr3_nt: TGTGCCAGCTCAGCCGACGGGACAGATCACTATGGCTACACCTTC

d_call: -
v_call: TRBV7-2
clone_size: -
j_call: TRBJ2-4
cdr3_aa: CASSLLKNRGGTGNIQYF
cdr3_nt: TGTGCCAGCAGCTTATTGAAGAATCGGGGCGGGACGGGGAACATTCAGTACTTC

d_call: -
v_call: TRBV27
clone_size: -
j_call: TRBJ2-7
cdr3_aa: CASKLLERSEQYF
cdr3_nt: TGTGCCAGCAAGCTCCTTGAGAGGAGCGAGCAGTACTTC

d_call: TRBD1
v_call: TRBV2
clone_size: -
j_call: TRBJ1-1
cdr3_aa: CASSTRDRSNTEAFF
cdr3_nt: TGTGCCAGCAGTACTCGGGACAGGTCAAACACTGAAGCTTTCTTT

d_call: TRBD1
v_call: TRBV19
clone_size: few
j_call: TRBJ1-5
cdr3_aa: CASTPTGGGQPQHF
cdr3_nt: TGTGCCAGTACCCCGACAGGGGGGGGCCAGCCCCAGCATTTT

d_call: -
v_call: TRBV7-8
clone_size: -
j_call: TRBJ2-3
cdr3_aa: CASIQLGTRGTQYF
cdr3_nt: TGTGCCAGCATCCAACTCGGTACACGGGGTACGCAGTATTTT

d_call: TRBD2
v_call: TRBV5-1
clone_size: -
j_call: TRBJ2-7
cdr3_aa: CASRGQRRTSGRGLPYEQYF
cdr3_nt: TGCGCCAGCAGGGGACAGCGGAGGACTAGCGGGAGGGGGTTGCCCTACGAGCAGTACTTC

d_call: TRBD1
v_call: TRBV27
clone_size: -
j_call: TRBJ1-2
cdr3_aa: CASSLATGVGYTF
cdr3_nt: TGTGCCAGCAGTTTAGCGACAGGGGTGGGCTACACCTTC

d_call: -
v_call: TRBV6-1
clone_size: -
j_call: TRBJ2-2
cdr3_aa: CASSEAGRRWGELFF
cdr3_nt: TGTGCCAGCAGTGAAGCGGGCAGACGGTGGGGGGAGCTGTTTTTT

d_call: TRBD1
v_call: TRBV27
clone_size: -
j_call: TRBJ1-1
cdr3_aa: CASSTRQGSRYEAFF
cdr3_nt: TGTGCCAGCAGTACAAGACAGGGGTCCCGGTATGAAGCTTTCTTT